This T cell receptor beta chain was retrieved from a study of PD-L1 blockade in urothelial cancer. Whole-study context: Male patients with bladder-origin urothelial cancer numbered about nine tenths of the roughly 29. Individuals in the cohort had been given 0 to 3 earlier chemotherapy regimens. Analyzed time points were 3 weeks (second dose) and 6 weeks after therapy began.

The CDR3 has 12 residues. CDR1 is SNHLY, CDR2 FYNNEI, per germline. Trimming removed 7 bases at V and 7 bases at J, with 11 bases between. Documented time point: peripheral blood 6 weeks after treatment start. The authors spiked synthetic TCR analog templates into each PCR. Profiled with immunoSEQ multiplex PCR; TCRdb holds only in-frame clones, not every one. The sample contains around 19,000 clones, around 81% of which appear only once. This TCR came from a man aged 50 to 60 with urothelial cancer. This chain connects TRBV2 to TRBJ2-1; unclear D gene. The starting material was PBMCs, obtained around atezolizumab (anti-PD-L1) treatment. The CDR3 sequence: CASTDLENEQFF. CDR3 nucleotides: TGTGCCAGCACTGATTTAGAAAATGAGCAGTTCTTC. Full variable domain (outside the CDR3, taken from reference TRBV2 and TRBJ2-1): EPEVTQTPSHQVTQMGQEVILRCVPISNHLYFYWYRQILGQKVEFLVSFYNNEISEKSEIFDDQFSVERPDGSNFTLKIRSTKLEDSAMYFCASTDLENEQFFGPGTRLTVL.